This T cell receptor (beta chain) emerged from a study of T cells in Graves' hyperthyroidism and ophthalmopathy. Study-level information: Once the initial diagnosis was made, peripheral blood was obtained before any treatment. The study's findings and limits: Most clonotypes that expanded in the thyroid above 0.001 also showed up in blood.

TCR beta CDR3 regions were amplified from RNA transcripts. When the TCR CDR3 underwent first-round RT-PCR, the HTBI primer set was used. TCRdb passed the multiplex PCR reads through MiXCR, listing each CDR3 protein once. The sample shows about 600,000 distinct CDR3 sequences, approximately 16% of them seen only once. Germline CDR1 reads SGHTA; CDR2 reads FQGNSA. The CDR3 has 15 residues. V lost 3 bases and J lost 5, with 15 bases in between. This clonotype was recorded at least ten times. Its antigen is undetermined. Patients with uncontrolled infections, other autoimmune diseases, pregnancy or lactation were excluded.

Sequencing was carried out using blood. The clonotype comes from a woman in her 40s with Graves' ophthalmopathy. The chain uses TRBV7-2 and TRBJ2-3; maybe TRBD2 (6 bases). The CDR3: CASSLPGEVGDTQYF. Written as DNA, the CDR3 is TGTGCCAGCAGCTTGCCGGGGGAGGTCGGAGATACGCAGTATTTT.